A single sample is the source of the 28 T cell receptor beta chains below, sequenced in a study of neoadjuvant anti-PD-1 for oral cavity cancer. Only in-frame clones appear in the TCRdb table, and some are missing; sequencing was by immunoSEQ multiplex PCR. This sample has about 15,000 clones, with 66% found just once. The sample here was PBMCs, taken before nivolumab (anti-PD-1) treatment. These receptor sequences come from a person between 40 and 85 years old with oral cavity squamous cell carcinoma.

The chain uses TRBV7-2 and TRBJ2-7, with a possible D match to TRBD2 (6 bases). Trimming took off 2 bases at V and 3 bases at J, with 8 bases between the two ends. The length of the CDR3 is 13 residues. The V gene's germline CDR1 is SGHTA and CDR2 FQGNSA. The DNA of the CDR3 is TGTGCCAGCAGCTTAAGGCGGGGCTACGAGCAGTACTTC. Translated, it gives CASSLRRGYEQYF.

The V gene is TRBV5-1, the J gene TRBJ2-3; maybe TRBD2 (5 bases). V lost 4 bases, J lost 10 bases, and 13 bases lay in between. Germline V gene data show CDR1 as SGHRS and CDR2 as YFSETQ. The CDR3 runs to 12 residues. The CDR3 loop is CASSPDEGPQYF. The DNA of the CDR3 is TGCGCCAGCAGCCCCGACGAGGGTCCGCAGTATTTT.

This clone was counted only a few times. The chain carries TRBV10-1 and TRBJ1-1; D unclear. There are 14 residues in the CDR3. Germline CDR1 is WNHNN and CDR2 is SYGVQD (reference sequence). The germline V and J ends were trimmed by 2 bases and 1 base, with 8 bases remaining between them. In DNA, the CDR3 is TGCGCCAGCAGTGAGACAGCCTCGAACACTGAAGCTTTCTTT. This codes for CASSETASNTEAFF.

The J gene is TRBJ2-2, the V gene TRBV7-9; TRBD2 agrees at 7 bases. The ends lost 5 bases at V and 4 bases at J; junction bases unmatched: 10. From germline, CDR1 is SEHNR and CDR2 FQNEAQ (reference sequence). The CDR3 runs 16 residues. The CDR3 here is CASSPRSGIGTGELFF. CDR3 coding DNA: TGTGCCAGCAGCCCCCGAAGCGGGATAGGCACCGGGGAGCTGTTTTTT.

The gene calls are TRBV11-3 and TRBJ2-5; 9 bases are a match to TRBD2. The CDR3 loop spans 17 amino acids. The germline V gene encodes CDR1 SGHNT and CDR2 YENEEA. Unmatched junction bases numbered 13, after V lost 4 bases and J lost 4 bases. CDR3 amino acids: CASSSGSLRGGGETQYF. The CDR3 bases are TGTGCCAGCAGCTCCGGAAGTCTGCGGGGGGGCGGAGAGACCCAGTACTTC.

This clone was picked up one time. The chain is built from TRBV28 and TRBJ2-1, with 7 bases fitting TRBD2. Germline CDR1 MDHEN, CDR2 SYDVKM. The CDR3 is 16 amino acids. The V and J ends lost 1 base and 1 base, in that order; junction bases with no gene match: 4. The CDR3 nucleotides read TGTGCCAGCAGTTTATCGCGGGGGAAATCCTACAATGAGCAGTTCTTC. It encodes CASSLSRGKSYNEQFF.

The rearrangement links TRBV7-9 to TRBJ2-7; the match to TRBD1 covers 8 bases. Trimming removed 5 bases from V and 2 bases from J; junction bases left unmatched: 8. The CDR3 is 15 amino acids. From germline, CDR1 is SEHNR and CDR2 FQNEAQ (reference sequence). CDR3: CASSPDRGLTYEQYF. The CDR3 region has the DNA TGTGCCAGCAGCCCCGACAGGGGACTTACCTACGAGCAGTACTTC.

The J gene is TRBJ2-1, the V gene TRBV11-3; a possible D gene is TRBD1 (5 bases). Germline values: CDR1 SGHNT, CDR2 YENEEA. This CDR3 region has 15 residues. The V end lost 0 bases, the J end lost 5 bases, and 11 bases lay between the germline ends. The CDR3, as DNA: TGTGCCAGCAGCTTAGAAGTGGGCAGGGACAATGAGCAGTTCTTC. Translation: CASSLEVGRDNEQFF.

The chain is built from TRBV21-1 and TRBJ2-1. TRBV21-1 is designated a pseudogene. This CDR3 region has 16 residues. Here the CDR3 DNA reads TGTGCCAGCAGCACCTCTCGGGCCGCCGTCTACAATGAGCAGTTCTTC. Amino acids: CASSTSRAAVYNEQFF.

The chain uses TRBV28 and TRBJ2-1; TRBD2 might be the D (8 bases). V was pared by 6 bases and J by 3 bases, with 21 bases between. CDR1 and CDR2 (germline): MDHEN, SYDVKM. This CDR3 is 17 amino acids long. CDR3: CASSSPRGRGVYNEQFF. The CDR3 DNA reads TGTGCCAGCAGCTCTCCTAGGGGGCGGGGGGTCTACAATGAGCAGTTCTTC.

The chain carries TRBV5-8 and TRBJ1-6; 8 nucleotides agree with TRBD1. CDR3 length: 15 residues. V shed 2 bases, J shed 6 bases, and the junction held 4 bases outside the gene matches. The germline V gene encodes CDR1 SGHTS and CDR2 YDEGEE. The CDR3 is CASSFRQGSNSPLHF. Written as DNA, the CDR3 is TGTGCCAGCAGCTTCAGACAGGGGAGTAATTCACCCCTCCACTTT.

This chain connects TRBV9 to TRBJ1-3; D gene uncertain. V lost 1 base and J lost 4, with 12 bases in between. CDR1 is SGDLS and CDR2 is YYNGEE in the germline V gene. The CDR3 runs 15 residues. The CDR3, as DNA: TGTGCCAGCAGCGTAACAACCTACGCCGGAAACACCATATATTTT. It translates to CASSVTTYAGNTIYF.

The chain recombines TRBV6-4 with TRBJ1-1; tentative D call: TRBD1 (6 bases). The CDR3 has 15 amino acids. Germline V gene data show CDR1 as MRHNA and CDR2 as SNTAGT. With 4 bases removed from V and 5 bases from J, the gap between germline ends came to 17 bases. In nucleotides, the CDR3 is TGTGCCAGCAGTGCAACTCGGGGGGGCTATACTGAAGCTTTCTTT. This sequence encodes CASSATRGGYTEAFF.

This clone was seen more than once but under ten times. The chain uses TRBV7-2 and TRBJ1-5; D perhaps matches TRBD1 (6 bases). The germline V gene has CDR1 SGHTA and CDR2 FQGNSA. Trimming took off 1 base at V and 7 bases at J, with 11 bases between the two ends. This CDR3 is built from 14 residues. CDR3 protein: CASSLDGGAQPQHF. The CDR3 DNA reads TGTGCCAGCAGCTTAGACGGGGGGGCCCAGCCCCAGCATTTT.

This clone was detected once. The chain carries TRBV7-3 and TRBJ2-3, with D uncertain. Trimming removed 1 base from V and 4 bases from J, with 12 bases in between. In germline, CDR1 is SGHTA, CDR2 FQGTGA. CDR3 length: 15 amino acids. The CDR3 nucleotides are TGTGCCAGCAGCTTAAGGTGGGCTAGAGCAGATACGCAGTATTTT. This codes for CASSLRWARADTQYF.

This chain uses TRBV9 with TRBJ2-1; the D gene is possibly TRBD2 (5 bases). The ends were cut back, 2 bases at V and 7 bases at J, with 16 bases in the middle. Germline CDR1 is SGDLS and CDR2 is YYNGEE. The length of the CDR3 is 15 residues. CDR3 in DNA: TGTGCCAGCAGCGTGGGTGGGGAGATGGGGAATGAGCAGTTCTTC. It specifies CASSVGGEMGNEQFF.

The V call is TRBV9, the J call TRBJ2-3, with D possibly matching TRBD2 (6 bases). CDR3 length: 16 amino acids. Looked up from germline, CDR1 is SGDLS and CDR2 is YYNGEE. Trimming pared 0 bases from V and 2 bases from J, leaving 13 bases between. CDR3 amino acids: CASSVGDSGHTDTQYF. CDR3 DNA sequence: TGTGCCAGCAGCGTAGGGGATAGCGGACACACAGATACGCAGTATTTT. The whole variable domain, filled in from reference TRBV9 and TRBJ2-3, reads DSGVTQTPKHLITATGQRVTLRCSPRSGDLSVYWYQQSLDQGLQFLIQYYNGEERAKGNILERFSAQQFPDLHSELNLSSLELGDSALYFCASSVGDSGHTDTQYFGPGTRLTVL.

V gene TRBV6-1 combines with J gene TRBJ1-4; D remains ambiguous. Germline-derived CDR1 and CDR2 are MNHNS and SASEGT. The CDR3 is 11 amino acids. Trimming stripped 4 bases from V and 5 bases from J, with 2 bases between. CDR3 sequence: CASSGNEKLFF. The CDR3 DNA is TGTGCCAGCAGTGGAAATGAAAAACTGTTTTTT.

This chain connects TRBV30 to TRBJ1-2; D gene ambiguous. The CDR3 has 15 amino acids. The V and J ends lost 0 bases and 1 base respectively, with 12 bases between them. Germline CDR1 is GTSNPN and CDR2 is SVGIG (reference sequence). The CDR3 loop reads CAWSVGLTFNYGYTF. CDR3 DNA sequence: TGTGCCTGGAGTGTAGGGCTGACTTTTAACTATGGCTACACCTTC.

V gene TRBV27 combines with J gene TRBJ1-1; 8 bases map to TRBD1. Germline assignment: CDR1 MNHEY and CDR2 SMNVEV (reference sequence). The junction had 7 bases not matched to a gene; V was cut back by 6 bases and J by 1 base. CDR3 length: 15 residues. The CDR3 loop is CASSNPGQGNTEAFF. CDR3 nucleotides: TGTGCCAGCAGCAACCCCGGACAGGGGAACACTGAAGCTTTCTTT.

The chain combines TRBV5-4 with TRBJ2-3; D possibly uses TRBD1 or TRBD2 (5 bases each). V was clipped by 3 bases and J by 2 bases, with 13 bases between them. This CDR3 region has 15 residues. In germline, CDR1 is SGHNT, CDR2 YYREEE (reference sequence). The CDR3 bases are TGTGCCAGCAGCTCGGGACCGCAGGTCACAGATACGCAGTATTTT. Protein sequence: CASSSGPQVTDTQYF. The full variable domain, with the rest looked up from reference TRBV5-4 and TRBJ2-3, is ETGVTQSPTHLIKTRGQQVTLRCSSQSGHNTVSWYQQALGQGPQFIFQYYREEENGRGNFPPRFSGLQFPNYSSELNVNALELDDSALYLCASSSGPQVTDTQYFGPGTRLTVL.

This chain connects TRBV5-1 to TRBJ2-7; 7 bases map to TRBD1. The ends lost 0 bases at V and 2 bases at J; junction bases unmatched: 2. In germline, CDR1 is SGHRS, CDR2 YFSETQ. CDR3 size: 14 residues. CDR3 sequence reads: CASSLDRGTYEQYF. The CDR3 DNA reads TGCGCCAGCAGCTTGGACAGGGGAACCTACGAGCAGTACTTC.

This chain connects TRBV21-1 to TRBJ2-3; TRBD1 is the table's D call and was not checked against the DNA. TRBV21-1 corresponds to a pseudogene. CDR3 length equals 14 residues. CDR3: CASSTDRGTDTQYF. Here the CDR3 DNA reads TGTGCCAGCAGCACGGACAGGGGCACAGATACGCAGTATTTT.

The chain uses TRBV11-1 and TRBJ2-1, with 8 bases fitting TRBD2. This CDR3 is 14 amino acids long. Unmatched junction bases numbered 6, after V lost 4 bases and J lost 7 bases. From germline, CDR1 is SGHAT and CDR2 FQDESV (reference sequence). CDR3 region: CASSWGTSGNEQFF. In DNA form, the CDR3 reads TGTGCCAGCAGCTGGGGGACTAGTGGTAATGAGCAGTTCTTC.

V gene TRBV28 combines with J gene TRBJ2-1, with D perhaps assigned TRBD1 or TRBD2 (5 bases each). V dropped 4 bases and J dropped 5 bases, with 15 bases sitting between them. Germline V lookup: CDR1 MDHEN, CDR2 SYDVKM. This CDR3 contains 15 residues. CDR3: CASSSPGGRDNEQFF. DNA of the CDR3: TGTGCCAGCAGTTCCCCTGGAGGCAGGGACAATGAGCAGTTCTTC.

The chain recombines TRBV9 with TRBJ2-7; 8 nucleotides match TRBD1. Germline trimming cut 6 bases from V and 0 bases from J; bases unmatched to any gene: 8. The CDR3 extends over 15 amino acids. Germline-derived CDR1 and CDR2 are SGDLS and YYNGEE. In nucleotides, the CDR3 is TGTGCCAGCACCCAGGGGGCGGGTAGCTCCTACGAGCAGTACTTC. Protein: CASTQGAGSSYEQYF. The full variable domain, with the rest looked up from reference TRBV9 and TRBJ2-7, is DSGVTQTPKHLITATGQRVTLRCSPRSGDLSVYWYQQSLDQGLQFLIQYYNGEERAKGNILERFSAQQFPDLHSELNLSSLELGDSALYFCASTQGAGSSYEQYFGPGTRLTVT.

The chain is built from TRBV5-6 and TRBJ1-1; 8 nucleotides match TRBD1. This CDR3 has 14 residues. The V and J ends lost 4 bases and 4 bases, in that order; junction bases with no gene match: 6. CDR1 is SGHDT, CDR2 YYEEEE, per germline. The CDR3 DNA follows: TGTGCCAGCAGCGTGACAGGGGTCGTCACTGAAGCTTTCTTT. This encodes CASSVTGVVTEAFF.

V is TRBV6-5 and J is TRBJ1-2; D perhaps matches TRBD1 (5 bases). The CDR3 covers 15 residues. The V gene's germline CDR1 is MNHEY and CDR2 SVGAGI. V lost 10 bases and J 0 bases, leaving 18 bases between the germline ends. The CDR3 coding sequence is TGTGCCACCCTTTCCCCAGGGACCTCTAACTATGGCTACACCTTC. Translation gives CATLSPGTSNYGYTF.